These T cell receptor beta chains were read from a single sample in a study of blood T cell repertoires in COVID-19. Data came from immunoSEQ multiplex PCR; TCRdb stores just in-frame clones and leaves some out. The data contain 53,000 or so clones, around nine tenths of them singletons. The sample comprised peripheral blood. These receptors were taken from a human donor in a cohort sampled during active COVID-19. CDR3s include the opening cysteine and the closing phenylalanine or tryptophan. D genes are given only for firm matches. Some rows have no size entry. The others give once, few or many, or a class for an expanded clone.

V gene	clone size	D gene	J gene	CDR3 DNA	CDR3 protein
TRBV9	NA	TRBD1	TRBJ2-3	TGTGCCAGCAGCGTCCAGGGGGCTAGCACAGATACGCAGTATTTT	CASSVQGASTDTQYF
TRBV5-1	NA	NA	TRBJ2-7	TGCGCCAGCAGGAAGAGTGCCTCCTACGAGCAGTACTTC	CASRKSASYEQYF
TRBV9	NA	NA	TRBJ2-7	TGTGCCAGCAGCGGAGAACCTGAATACGAGCAGTACTTC	CASSGEPEYEQYF
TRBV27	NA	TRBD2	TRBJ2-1	TGTGCCAGCAGCCTTCTAGCTGCTAGCGGGGGTAACAATGAGCAGTTCTTC	CASSLLAASGGNNEQFF
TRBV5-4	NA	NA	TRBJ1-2	TGTGCCAGCAGGCGGCAGGCACTATTAAAAGGGGACTATGGCTACACCTTC	CASRRQALLKGDYGYTF
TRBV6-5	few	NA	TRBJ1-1	TGTGCCAGCAGTTTCGAGAGGAGAACTGAAGCTTTCTTT	CASSFERRTEAFF
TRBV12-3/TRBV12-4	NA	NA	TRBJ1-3	TGTGCCAGCAGTTTACAAAACACCATATATTTT	CASSLQNTIYF
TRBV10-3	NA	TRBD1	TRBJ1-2	TGTGCCATCAGCCCGGGACAGGGGGGCGATGGCTACACCTTC	CAISPGQGGDGYTF
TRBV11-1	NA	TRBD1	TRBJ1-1	TGTGCCAGCAGCTCTGACAGGGGCCCCTACACTGAAGCTTTCTTT	CASSSDRGPYTEAFF
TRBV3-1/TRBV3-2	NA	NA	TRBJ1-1	TGTGCCAGCAGCCAAGGGGAGTACACTGAAGCTTTCTTT	CASSQGEYTEAFF
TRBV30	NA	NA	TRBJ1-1	TGTGCCTGTGACCTGGGAGGGACTGAAGCTTTCTTT	CACDLGGTEAFF
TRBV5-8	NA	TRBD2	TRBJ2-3	TGTGCCAGCAGCTTGGTCCGGGGCGCGGGGGATTTT	CASSLVRGAGDF
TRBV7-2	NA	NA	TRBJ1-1	TGTGCCAGCAGCCTTAAACTCCAGGAGGGGACTGAAGCTTTCTTT	CASSLKLQEGTEAFF
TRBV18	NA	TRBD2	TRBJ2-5	TGTGCCAGCTCAGGGACTAGCGGGAGGGCCATCGACTTC	CASSGTSGRAIDF
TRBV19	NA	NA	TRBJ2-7	TGTGCCAGTAGTCCCGTAGCGGAGAGCTCCTACGAGCAGTACTTC	CASSPVAESSYEQYF
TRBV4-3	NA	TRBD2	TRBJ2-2	TGCGCCAGCAACCAAAGGGGGAGCGGGGGGTCTGGCGGGGAGCTGTTTTTT	CASNQRGSGGSGGELFF
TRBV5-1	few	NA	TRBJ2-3	TGCGCCACCAGTCAAGGGGGAGATACGCAGTATTTT	CATSQGGDTQYF
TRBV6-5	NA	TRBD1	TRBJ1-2	TGTGCCAGCAGTTCTCGGGACAGGGAATCGTGGGGCTACACCTTC	CASSSRDRESWGYTF
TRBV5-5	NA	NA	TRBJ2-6	TGTGCCAGCAGCTTGGAGGAGGGGCTGAGAGGGGCCAACGTCCTGACTTTC	CASSLEEGLRGANVLTF
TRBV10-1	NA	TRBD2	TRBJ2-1	TGCGCCAGCAGACGTAAGCGGGGCCATGAGCAGTTCTTC	CASRRKRGHEQFF
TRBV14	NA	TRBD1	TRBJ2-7	TGTGCCAGCAGCCCCCCGGGACAGGGAGACGAGCAGTACTTC	CASSPPGQGDEQYF
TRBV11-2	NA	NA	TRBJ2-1	TGTGCCAGCAGCCCGCGCACAGGGAGCCCCTACAATGAGCAGTTCTTC	CASSPRTGSPYNEQFF
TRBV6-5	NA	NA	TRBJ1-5	TGTGCCAGCAGACCCGCACTAGGGTCCAATCAGCCCCAGCATTTT	CASRPALGSNQPQHF
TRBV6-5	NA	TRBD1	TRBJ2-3	TGTGCCAGCAGTACTAGACAGGGGGCGGCCCCGCAGTATTTT	CASSTRQGAAPQYF
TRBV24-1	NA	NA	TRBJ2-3	TGTGCCACCAGTGACCCCTACAGAGCCACAGATACGCAGTATTTT	CATSDPYRATDTQYF
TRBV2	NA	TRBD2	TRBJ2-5	TGTGCCAGCTTTAGCGGGAGATTAGAGACCCAGTACTTC	CASFSGRLETQYF
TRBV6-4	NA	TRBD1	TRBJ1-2	TGTGCCAGCAGTGAACCGGGACAGCCCTATTTTCCGTCCTACACCTTC	CASSEPGQPYFPSYTF
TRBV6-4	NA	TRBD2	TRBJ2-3	TGTGCCAGCAGAAAAAACGGGGGGGCAATCCCAGATACGCAGTATTTT	CASRKNGGAIPDTQYF
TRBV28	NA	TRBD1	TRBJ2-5	TGTGCCAGCAGTTTGTTGGGACAGGGGGGAATTTTACGCGAGACCCAGTACTTC	CASSLLGQGGILRETQYF
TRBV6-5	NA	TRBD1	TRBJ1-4	TGTGCCAGCGCATCCCGTTCAGACAGGGGTGAAAAACTGTTTTTT	CASASRSDRGEKLFF
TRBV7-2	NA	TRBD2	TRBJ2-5	TGTGCCAGCAGCTTAGATATCGCGGGGGGACAAGAGACCCAGTACTTC	CASSLDIAGGQETQYF
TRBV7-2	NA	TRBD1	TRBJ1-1	TGTGCCAGCAGCTACGCCGGGACAGGGGTCTTGAACACTGAAGCTTTCTTT	CASSYAGTGVLNTEAFF
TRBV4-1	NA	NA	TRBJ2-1	TGCGCCAGCAGCCAAGGCACTATTATCGGGGAGGTGTCCTACAATGAGCAGTTCTTC	CASSQGTIIGEVSYNEQFF
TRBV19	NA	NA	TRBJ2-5	TGTGCCAGTAGAAGAGGAGCTTCCAGGGTCGAGACCCAGTACTTC	CASRRGASRVETQYF
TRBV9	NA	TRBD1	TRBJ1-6	TGTGCCAGCAGCGTAGACCCGGACAGGGGAGATTCACCCCTCCACTTT	CASSVDPDRGDSPLHF
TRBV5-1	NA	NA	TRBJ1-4	TGCGCCAGCAGCTTGACTGTTGCTAATGAAAAACTGTTTTTT	CASSLTVANEKLFF
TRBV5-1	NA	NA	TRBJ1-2	TGCGCCAGCAGCGGAGCTACAGGATCGGCTGGCTACACCTTC	CASSGATGSAGYTF
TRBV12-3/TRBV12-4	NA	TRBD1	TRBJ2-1	TGTGCCAGCAGTGATTTACAGGGGGATGAGCAGTTCTTC	CASSDLQGDEQFF
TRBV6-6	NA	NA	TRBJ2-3	TGTGCCAGCAGTTCCCCAGGGTTGTTAGGGCCAGATACGCAGTATTTT	CASSSPGLLGPDTQYF
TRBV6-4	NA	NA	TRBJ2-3	TGTGCCAGCAGTCCCCGTCGGGGCGGGGAATATGGAGATACGCAGTATTTT	CASSPRRGGEYGDTQYF
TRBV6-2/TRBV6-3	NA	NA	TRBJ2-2	TGTGCCAGCAGCCCCGCCAGGGTGTTGGCCGGGGAGCTGTTTTTT	CASSPARVLAGELFF
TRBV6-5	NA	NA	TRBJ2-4	TGTGCCAGCAGTACGCACAGGGATGACAAAAACATTCAGTACTTC	CASSTHRDDKNIQYF
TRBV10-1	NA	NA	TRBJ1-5	TGCGCCAGCGGATCACAGGCGGAGAATCAGCCCCAGCATTTT	CASGSQAENQPQHF
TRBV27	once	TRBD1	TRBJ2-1	TGTGCCAGCAGCACCCCCGGGACAGGGGTATACAATGAGCAGTTCTTC	CASSTPGTGVYNEQFF
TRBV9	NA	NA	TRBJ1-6	TGTGCCAGCAGCTCAACAGAAATTAATAATTCACCCCTCCACTTT	CASSSTEINNSPLHF
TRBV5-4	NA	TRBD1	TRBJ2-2	TGTGCCAGCAGCCGTTCGACAGGGGCCACCGGGGAGCTGTTTTTT	CASSRSTGATGELFF
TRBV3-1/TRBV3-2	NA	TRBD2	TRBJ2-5	TGTGCCAGCAGCCAAGGGATCGCGGGGACTAGCGCCGACCAAGAGACCCAGTACTTC	CASSQGIAGTSADQETQYF
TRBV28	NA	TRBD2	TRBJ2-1	TGTGCCAGCAGGACGATCCCGGGACTAGAACAAGGTGAGCAGTTCTTC	CASRTIPGLEQGEQFF
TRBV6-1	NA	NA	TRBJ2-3	TGTGCCAGCAGTGAAGCGCGGGAAACACCAGGCACAGATACGCAGTATTTT	CASSEARETPGTDTQYF
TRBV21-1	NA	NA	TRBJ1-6	TGTGCCAGCTCGATTCAACAGGGGACCGTTAATTCACCCCTCCACTTT	CASSIQQGTVNSPLHF
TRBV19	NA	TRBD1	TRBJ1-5	TGTGCCAGTAGTAAGGGGGCCTGGGGCAATCAGCCCCAGCATTTT	CASSKGAWGNQPQHF